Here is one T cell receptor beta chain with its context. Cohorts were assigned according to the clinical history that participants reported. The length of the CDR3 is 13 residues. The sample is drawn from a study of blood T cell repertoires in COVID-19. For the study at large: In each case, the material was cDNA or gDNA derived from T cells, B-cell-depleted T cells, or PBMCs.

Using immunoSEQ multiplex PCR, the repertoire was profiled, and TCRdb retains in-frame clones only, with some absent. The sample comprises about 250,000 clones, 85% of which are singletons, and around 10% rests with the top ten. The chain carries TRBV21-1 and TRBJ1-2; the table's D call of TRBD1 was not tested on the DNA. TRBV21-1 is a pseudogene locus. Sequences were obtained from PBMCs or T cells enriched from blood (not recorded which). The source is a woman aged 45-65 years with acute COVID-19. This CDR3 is CASSRAQSYGYTF. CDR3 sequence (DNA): TGTGCCAGCAGCAGAGCACAGAGCTATGGCTACACCTTC.